The clone carrying this T cell receptor (beta chain) was seen a handful of times. The source of the sample is a study of blood T cell repertoires in COVID-19. Study overall: In each case, the material was cDNA or gDNA derived from T cells, B-cell-depleted T cells, or PBMCs.

V lost 4 bases, J lost 7 bases, and 13 bases lay in between. Germline V gene lookup returns CDR1 SEHNR and CDR2 FQNEAQ (reference sequence). The CDR3 loop spans 14 amino acids. Under the authors' procedure: Amplification of reference gene primers provided the estimated nucleated cell counts. Profiling relied on immunoSEQ multiplex PCR, and the TCRdb table lists in-frame clones only, not all of them. D and trimming come from the DNA, and the V and J calls and clone size come from that table. In the table there are about 250,000 clones, over 80% of which are singletons. The origin of this receptor is a woman aged 40 to 49 who had recovered from COVID-19. The rearrangement uses TRBV7-9 and TRBJ2-2, with D possibly being TRBD2 (5 bases). Specimen: peripheral blood. In nucleotides, the CDR3 is TGTGCCAGCAGCTCCCGGACCCGGGACGGGGAGCTGTTTTTT. Its protein product is CASSSRTRDGELFF.